This TCR beta chain was identified during a study of T cells in Graves' hyperthyroidism and ophthalmopathy. Across the study: Sampling of peripheral blood happened at initial diagnosis, prior to any treatment. Study results and limitations: Ophthalmopathy cases were set apart from stable hyperthyroidism by a 13 V-J model.

There are many counts of this clonotype. Its antigen is undetermined. The investigators amplified TCR beta CDR3 regions from RNA transcripts. The TCR CDR3 was amplified in a first-round RT-PCR using the HTBI primer set. TCRdb reprocessed the multiplex PCR reads via MiXCR and lists one record per CDR3 protein. The data hold fewer than 650,000 distinct CDR3 sequences, with around 14% observed a single time. The germline V gene encodes CDR1 MNHEY and CDR2 SMNVEV (reference sequence). V lost 5 bases and J lost 4, with 19 bases in between. The CDR3 length is 16 residues. Ophthalmopathy patients all had a Clinical Activity Score of at least 3, a NOSPECS grade of at least 4 and disease under 3 months old. A patient was excluded if there was uncontrolled infection, other autoimmune disease, pregnancy or lactation.

The chain employs TRBV27 and TRBJ2-3, with a possible D match to TRBD1 (6 bases). The clonotype comes from a woman under 30 with Graves' ophthalmopathy. The specimen sequenced was blood. In DNA form, the CDR3 reads TGTGCCAGCAGTGGATCGGGACAACCGGCGGCAGATACGCAGTATTTT. Protein sequence: CASSGSGQPAADTQYF.